These 30 T cell receptor beta chains were all obtained from the same sample, sequenced in a study of response to subunit inactivated influenza vaccine. TCRdb called the RT-PCR reads again in MiXCR, with one record for every CDR3 protein. Of some 800,000 distinct CDR3 sequences listed, about 20% are singletons. The sequencing used PBMCs from blood, collected 4 to 6 days after vaccination. These receptors came from a man aged 50-59 years who received an inactivated influenza vaccine.

This clonotype was counted many times. V usage is TRBV20-1 and J usage is TRBJ2-4; D gene unclear. V was clipped by 6 bases and J by 0 bases, with 12 bases between them. Germline lookup yields CDR1 DFQATT and CDR2 SNEGSKA (reference sequence). The CDR3 length is 14 residues. CDR3 amino acids: CSAPEDLAKNIQYF. Written as DNA, the CDR3 is TGCAGTGCGCCAGAAGACCTAGCCAAAAACATTCAGTACTTC.

V gene TRBV3-1 combines with J gene TRBJ2-7; D is undetermined. Germline values: CDR1 LGHDT, CDR2 YNNKEL (reference sequence). The CDR3 loop spans 15 amino acids. Trimming took 5 bases from V and 3 from J, leaving 17 bases between them. The CDR3 DNA is TGTGCCAGCAGCTTTGCTCCCGGGCCCGTCTACGAGCAGTACTTC. Translating gives CASSFAPGPVYEQYF.

The rearrangement joins TRBV10-3 to TRBJ2-2; D remains ambiguous. CDR3 length equals 13 residues. V lost 6 bases, J lost 4 bases, and 9 bases lay in between. Germline V CDR1 and CDR2: ENHRY, SYGVKD. The CDR3 DNA sequence: TGTGCCATCAGCCCGGACGGCACCGGGGAGCTGTTTTTT. Encoded protein: CAISPDGTGELFF.

This chain joins TRBV6-1 and TRBJ1-6; a weak D match, TRBD1 (6 bases). Germline V lookup: CDR1 MNHNS, CDR2 SASEGT. V gave up 7 bases and J gave up 7 bases, with 11 bases separating them. This CDR3 comprises 13 residues. CDR3: CASKGENNSPLHF. The CDR3 DNA reads TGTGCCAGCAAGGGGGAGAACAATTCACCCCTCCACTTT.

This clonotype has a count of ten or more. This chain joins TRBV7-9 and TRBJ2-7; D gene unclear. V dropped 5 bases and J dropped 8 bases, with 25 bases sitting between them. This CDR3 comprises 16 residues. Germline assignment: CDR1 SEHNR and CDR2 FQNEAQ (reference sequence). The CDR3 nucleotides read TGTGCCAGCAGCAAGTCCTTGGGCCCGACCACCGGTCAGCAGTACTTC. This encodes CASSKSLGPTTGQQYF.

The J gene is TRBJ2-1, the V gene TRBV20-1; D is perhaps TRBD1 or TRBD2 (6 bases each). This CDR3 region has 14 residues. V was trimmed by 0 bases and J by 7 bases, leaving 13 bases between them. Germline CDR1 is DFQATT and CDR2 is SNEGSKA (reference sequence). The CDR3 sequence is CSARDPGGPNEQFF. The CDR3 DNA reads TGCAGTGCTAGAGATCCCGGGGGCCCGAATGAGCAGTTCTTC.

The J gene is TRBJ1-5, the V gene TRBV11-2, with D hard to call. Deletions cut 3 bases from V and 2 bases from J, with 5 bases between. From germline, CDR1 is SGHAT and CDR2 FQNNGV. This CDR3 is 13 amino acids long. In DNA, the CDR3 is TGTGCCAGCAGCTTTGAGGGCAATCAGCCCCAGCATTTT. Translated, it gives CASSFEGNQPQHF.

The chain links TRBV7-6 to TRBJ2-7; D is ambiguous. Germline V gives CDR1 SGHVS, CDR2 FNYEAQ. The V gene lost 5 bases and the J gene lost 3 bases, with 11 bases spanning the gap. The CDR3 runs to 13 residues. The CDR3 loop reads CASSERTHYEQYF. The CDR3 bases are TGTGCCAGCAGCGAACGGACCCACTACGAGCAGTACTTC.

Here the CDR3 reads CASSSRPGQGTWELFF. The CDR3 nucleotides are TGTGCCAGCAGCTCCAGGCCGGGACAGGGGACCTGGGAGCTGTTTTTT. This rearrangement joins TRBV7-8 to TRBJ2-2; 10 bases fit TRBD1. Germline CDR1 and CDR2: SGHVS and FQNEAQ. Unmatched junction bases numbered 11, after V lost 4 bases and J lost 9 bases. There are 16 residues in the CDR3.

The chain employs TRBV7-9 and TRBJ2-7, with 7 nucleotides matching TRBD1. Losses at the gene ends were 5 bases for V and 5 bases for J; bases not matched to a gene: 12. This CDR3 contains 15 residues. Germline V gives CDR1 SEHNR, CDR2 FQNEAQ (reference sequence). CDR3 DNA: TGTGCCAGCAGCGTACAGACAGGGAATCTGAACGAGCAGTACTTC. Protein product: CASSVQTGNLNEQYF.

This clonotype was observed a handful of times. CDR3 DNA: TGTGCCAGCAGTTTAAGTCTAGCGGGGATCTACGAGCAGTACTTC. Translation: CASSLSLAGIYEQYF. The chain employs TRBV12-3 or TRBV12-4 and TRBJ2-7, with 9 bases fitting TRBD2. There are 15 residues in the CDR3. V was pared by 2 bases and J by 3 bases, with 5 bases of the junction left unmatched.

This clonotype was counted ten times or more. CDR3: CASSQDRARDTQYF. CDR3 in DNA: TGTGCCAGCAGCCAGGACAGGGCCAGAGATACGCAGTATTTT. The gene calls are TRBV3-1 and TRBJ2-3, with 8 positions matching TRBD1. With 3 bases clipped from V and 5 bases from J, the junction kept 4 bases outside the gene matches. Germline-derived CDR1 and CDR2 are LGHDT and YNNKEL (reference sequence). The CDR3 contains 14 residues.

This clonotype was seen repeatedly, ten times or more. The CDR3 sequence: CASTQGDRGWGTQYF. CDR3 sequence (DNA): TGTGCCAGCACTCAGGGGGACAGGGGGTGGGGGACCCAGTACTTC. The rearrangement uses TRBV12-3 or TRBV12-4 and TRBJ2-5; TRBD1 aligns across 11 bases. J was trimmed by 7 bases and V by 7 bases; bases with no gene match: 11. There are 15 residues in the CDR3.

This clonotype occurred a few times. The gene calls are TRBV9 and TRBJ2-3, with D perhaps TRBD2 (6 bases). The CDR3 runs to 17 residues. With 0 bases removed from V and 0 bases from J, the gap between germline ends came to 14 bases. Germline CDR1 reads SGDLS; CDR2 reads YYNGEE. CDR3 sequence (DNA): TGTGCCAGCAGCGTAGCTATGGGACTGACAAGCACAGATACGCAGTATTTT. The encoded protein is CASSVAMGLTSTDTQYF.

The genes are TRBV5-1 and TRBJ2-5; the D gene is possibly TRBD2 (6 bases). Germline V gene sequence: CDR1 SGHRS, CDR2 YFSETQ. CDR3 length: 14 residues. Trimming shortened V by 4 bases and J by 4 bases, and 14 bases separated the two germline ends. CDR3 DNA sequence: TGCGCCAGCAGCGTGGAGGGTCTCCGAGAGACCCAGTACTTC. This translates into CASSVEGLRETQYF.

J is TRBJ2-5 and V is TRBV30, with 9 bases lining up with TRBD1. The CDR3 extends over 12 amino acids. J was trimmed by 6 bases and V by 5 bases; bases with no gene match: 4. Germline V lookup: CDR1 GTSNPN, CDR2 SVGIG (reference sequence). The CDR3: CAWGTGLQTQYF. In DNA form, the CDR3 reads TGTGCCTGGGGGACAGGGTTACAGACCCAGTACTTC.

V is TRBV24-1 and J is TRBJ2-7; 10 bases agree with TRBD1. Germline V gene lookup returns CDR1 KGHDR and CDR2 SFDVKD. V was clipped by 7 bases and J by 3 bases; unmatched bases: 11. The CDR3 sequence is 16 residues long. Here the CDR3 DNA reads TGTGCCACCAGGAAAACTGTTGGACAGGGGGTCTACGAGCAGTACTTC. It specifies CATRKTVGQGVYEQYF.

This clonotype came up once. The V gene is TRBV7-9, the J gene TRBJ2-4; the D is unclear. The ends were cut back, 0 bases at V and 0 bases at J, with 9 bases in the middle. The CDR3 spans 16 residues. CDR1 and CDR2 from the germline V gene are SEHNR and FQNEAQ (reference sequence). The CDR3 sequence is CASSLALGIAKNIQYF. The CDR3 DNA reads TGTGCCAGCAGCTTAGCTTTGGGTATAGCCAAAAACATTCAGTACTTC.

This clonotype was counted a few times. The rearrangement links TRBV5-1 to TRBJ1-6; the match to TRBD1 covers 7 bases. Germline lookup yields CDR1 SGHRS and CDR2 YFSETQ. Losses at the gene ends were 4 bases for V and 9 bases for J; bases not matched to a gene: 7. The CDR3 length is 14 residues. Here the CDR3 reads CASSPQGVASPLHF. The CDR3 coding sequence is TGCGCCAGCAGCCCCCAGGGGGTCGCTTCACCCCTCCACTTT.

This sequence joins TRBV5-6 and TRBJ2-2, with D unresolved. This CDR3 spans 14 amino acids. Per the germline V gene, CDR1 is SGHDT and CDR2 is YYEEEE. The V and J ends lost 0 bases and 4 bases respectively, with 7 bases between them. DNA of the CDR3: TGTGCCAGCAGCTTGGGGTATAGCACCGGGGAGCTGTTTTTT. This gives the protein CASSLGYSTGELFF. The whole variable domain, remainder taken from reference TRBV5-6 and TRBJ2-2, is DAGVTQSPTHLIKTRGQQVTLRCSPKSGHDTVSWYQQALGQGPQFIFQYYEEEERQRGNFPDRFSGHQFPNYSSELNVNALLLGDSALYLCASSLGYSTGELFFGEGSRLTVL.

This clonotype was recorded a few times. The rearrangement joins TRBV12-3 or TRBV12-4 to TRBJ2-5, with D possibly matching TRBD1 (6 bases). This CDR3 is 15 amino acids long. The V gene lost 7 bases and the J gene lost 3 bases, with 18 bases spanning the gap. The CDR3: CASTPGAGAKETQYF. CDR3 in DNA: TGTGCCAGCACCCCAGGGGCAGGAGCAAAAGAGACCCAGTACTTC.

This sequence joins TRBV12-3 or TRBV12-4 and TRBJ2-2; D may be TRBD1 (6 bases). CDR3 length equals 14 residues. Deletions cut 6 bases from V and 6 bases from J, with 14 bases between. Here the CDR3 DNA reads TGTGCCAGCAGACAGGGAGAAGTAGCCGGGGAGCTGTTTTTT. Translated, it gives CASRQGEVAGELFF.

The chain's CDR3 is CASSLLGTGAYNEQFF. CDR3 nucleotide sequence: TGTGCCAGCAGCTTACTCGGGACAGGGGCATACAATGAGCAGTTCTTC. This chain joins TRBV7-6 and TRBJ2-1; 10 nucleotides line up with TRBD1. J was trimmed by 4 bases and V by 2 bases; bases with no gene match: 5. The germline V gene has CDR1 SGHVS and CDR2 FNYEAQ. The length of the CDR3 is 16 residues.

This clonotype was found many times. The genes are TRBV20-1 and TRBJ2-7, with 12 bases matching TRBD2. With 3 bases clipped from V and 5 bases from J, the junction kept 8 bases outside the gene matches. Germline-derived CDR1 and CDR2 are DFQATT and SNEGSKA (reference sequence). CDR3 size: 15 residues. CDR3 residues: CSASSLAGGFDEQYF. The CDR3 bases are TGCAGTGCTAGCAGCCTAGCGGGAGGGTTCGACGAGCAGTACTTC.

The gene calls are TRBV9 and TRBJ2-6, with 7 nucleotides matching TRBD1. The CDR3 runs 16 residues. Germline V gene data show CDR1 as SGDLS and CDR2 as YYNGEE. V dropped 5 bases and J dropped 0; count of bases not matched to a gene: 5. The CDR3 DNA reads as TGTGCCAGCAGGACAGGGCTAGACTCTGGGGCCAACGTCCTGACTTTC. This sequence encodes CASRTGLDSGANVLTF. Full variable domain (missing parts from reference TRBV9 and TRBJ2-6): DSGVTQTPKHLITATGQRVTLRCSPRSGDLSVYWYQQSLDQGLQFLIQYYNGEERAKGNILERFSAQQFPDLHSELNLSSLELGDSALYFCASRTGLDSGANVLTFGAGSRLTVL.

This clonotype was observed a few times. The rearrangement joins TRBV4-2 to TRBJ1-2; D is ambiguous. CDR1 is LGHNA, CDR2 YNFKEQ, per germline. V dropped 3 bases and J dropped 0 bases, with 8 bases sitting between them. This CDR3 has 14 residues. The CDR3 nucleotides read TGTGCCAGCAGCCATCACGATCCTAACTATGGCTACACCTTC. This sequence encodes CASSHHDPNYGYTF.

This clonotype was counted only a few times. The V gene is TRBV5-1, the J gene TRBJ2-7, with D possibly being TRBD2 (6 bases). Per the germline V gene, CDR1 is SGHRS and CDR2 is YFSETQ. V gave up 4 bases and J gave up 0 bases, with 11 bases separating them. This CDR3 has 14 amino acids. CDR3 amino acids: CASSITTSSYEQYF. CDR3 nucleotides: TGCGCCAGCAGCATAACGACTAGCTCCTACGAGCAGTACTTC.

The chain joins TRBV15 to TRBJ2-1; D possibly corresponds to TRBD1 (5 bases). CDR1 is LNHNV and CDR2 is YYDKDF in the germline V gene (reference sequence). V lost 1 base to trimming and J lost 5 bases, with 6 bases between them. This CDR3 spans 13 amino acids. Written as DNA, the CDR3 is TGTGCCACCAGCAGAGGACAGAACAATGAGCAGTTCTTC. Amino acid sequence: CATSRGQNNEQFF.

This clonotype has a count of ten or more. The rearrangement uses TRBV7-6 and TRBJ2-5; D is possibly TRBD1 or TRBD2 (5 bases each). The CDR3 loop spans 15 amino acids. V gave up 2 bases and J gave up 6 bases, with 16 bases separating them. The germline V gene encodes CDR1 SGHVS and CDR2 FNYEAQ. The chain's CDR3 is CASSLISRDLKTQYF. The CDR3 DNA sequence: TGTGCCAGCAGCTTAATTAGCCGGGACCTGAAGACCCAGTACTTC.

The chain couples TRBV3-1 to TRBJ2-1, with a possible D match to TRBD1 (6 bases). Trimming removed 8 bases at V and 5 bases at J, with 19 bases between. The CDR3 spans 15 residues. Germline V gene lookup returns CDR1 LGHDT and CDR2 YNNKEL (reference sequence). CDR3 coding DNA: TGTGCCAGCTGCCCAACAGGGCTTCCAGACAATGAGCAGTTCTTC. Its translation is CASCPTGLPDNEQFF.